This T cell receptor (beta chain) was sequenced for a study of blood T cell repertoires in COVID-19. As for the study in general: The United States, Italy and Spain supplied acute and convalescent COVID-19 samples. Sample material is recorded as cDNA or gDNA derived from T cells, B-cell-depleted T cells, or PBMCs.

V was cut by 7 bases and J by 2 bases, with 17 bases left in between. Germline CDR1 MNHEY, CDR2 SMNVEV (reference sequence). This CDR3 spans 15 amino acids. How the authors handled the data: Counts of nucleated cells, estimated from reference gene primer amplification, were obtained. Clones were read by immunoSEQ multiplex PCR, and TCRdb kept only the in-frame ones, dropping some. The DNA was the basis for D and trimming; V, J and clone size are from that table. Of 70,000 or so clones listed, around 90% are singletons. Source material: peripheral blood. This TCR came from a human donor in a cohort sampled during active COVID-19. This sequence joins TRBV27 and TRBJ1-1; D is perhaps TRBD1 (5 bases). The CDR3 region has the DNA TGTGCCAGCACAAAATTGCGGGGGAAAAACACTGAAGCTTTCTTT. Protein sequence: CASTKLRGKNTEAFF.